This T cell receptor beta chain was recovered during a study of T cell changes during pregnancy in multiple sclerosis. Generated by immunoSEQ multiplex PCR, the TCRdb table keeps only in-frame clones and is missing some. The profile covers about 44,000 clones, with 89% appearing a single time and about 1% taken by the ten largest. The length of the CDR3 is 16 residues. Sequences were derived from CD4+ T cells from peripheral blood mononuclear cells, sampled after pregnancy. This TCR was sampled from a female donor with multiple sclerosis, enrolled in a pregnancy study. The chain joins TRBV21-1 to TRBJ2-1; the table names TRBD2, a call not compared with the DNA. TRBV21-1 has pseudogene status. CDR3 bases: TGTGCCAGCAGCTCAAGCGGGGTAGCGGGAGTGAATGAGCAGTTCTTC. Residues: CASSSSGVAGVNEQFF.